A selection of T cell receptor beta chains follows, all from one sample in a study of CD8 T cells in Susac syndrome. TCRdb used MiXCR to reprocess the immunoSEQ multiplex PCR reads, holding one entry per CDR3 protein. The sample lists roughly 150,000 distinct CDR3 sequences; about 90% were seen once. Sequences were obtained from CD4+ T cells from PBMCs. Receptors were obtained from a human donor in good health. CDR3s include the opening cysteine and the closing phenylalanine or tryptophan. The D gene is left open where the match is weak. Size values are once, few and many counts, or a class for expanded clones, and some rows have none.

j_gene	abundance	d_gene	len	v_gene	CDR3nt	CDR3aa
TRBJ2-5	NA	TRBD1	15	TRBV4-2	TGTGCCAGCAGCCAGGGGGACAGGGGGCTGGAGACCCAGTACTTC	CASSQGDRGLETQYF
TRBJ2-5	NA	NA	13	TRBV11-2	TGTGCCAGCAGCTTAAGCCAACAAGAGACCCAGTACTTC	CASSLSQQETQYF
TRBJ2-2	NA	TRBD2	14	TRBV2	TGTGCCACCAGACGGGGGGGAATCACCGGGGAGCTGTTTTTT	CATRRGGITGELFF
TRBJ2-1	NA	NA	12	TRBV5-1	TGCGCCAGCAGCCTTTTCGACAATGAGCAGTTCTTC	CASSLFDNEQFF
TRBJ2-1	NA	NA	12	TRBV28	TGTGCCAGCAGTCCCCCTCACCGGGAGCAGTTCTTC	CASSPPHREQFF
TRBJ1-3	NA	NA	15	TRBV2	TGTGCCAGCAGTGAAGACCGGTTATCTGGAAACACCATATATTTT	CASSEDRLSGNTIYF
TRBJ2-7	NA	NA	16	TRBV12-3/TRBV12-4	TGTGCCAGCAGTTTTAAGGACGGTCTGAGCTCCTACGAGCAGTACTTC	CASSFKDGLSSYEQYF
TRBJ1-1	NA	NA	14	TRBV3-1	TGTGCCAGCAGCGCTTACCGGGACGGCACTGAAGCTTTCTTT	CASSAYRDGTEAFF
TRBJ2-2	NA	NA	14	TRBV28	TGTGCCAGCCATCTAGGGGGTCGTGACGGGGAGCTGTTTTTT	CASHLGGRDGELFF
TRBJ1-5	NA	TRBD1	14	TRBV7-8	TGTGCCAGCAGCTCCAGACAGGGACATCAGCCCCAGCATTTT	CASSSRQGHQPQHF
TRBJ2-5	NA	NA	15	TRBV2	TGTGCCAGCAAAGCCTTCACAGGGGGGGAAGAGACCCAGTACTTC	CASKAFTGGEETQYF
TRBJ2-1	NA	NA	13	TRBV3-1	TGTGCCAGCAGCCGCCTCTTCGGGAATGAGCAGTTCTTC	CASSRLFGNEQFF
TRBJ2-5	few	TRBD2	19	TRBV4-3	TGCGCCAGCAGCCAAGAGTCGGGGGCCCTAGCGGGGGTCGAGGAGACCCAGTACTTC	CASSQESGALAGVEETQYF
TRBJ2-7	NA	TRBD1	14	TRBV28	TGTGCCAGCAAGGAGGGGACAGGGTTCTACGAGCAGTACTTC	CASKEGTGFYEQYF
TRBJ1-1	NA	TRBD1	14	TRBV12-3/TRBV12-4	TGTGCCAGCAGTTCCGGGACAGAGAACACTGAAGCTTTCTTT	CASSSGTENTEAFF
TRBJ1-1	NA	NA	14	TRBV7-2	TGTGCCAGCAGCTCCCTACAGGGGAACACTGAAGCTTTCTTT	CASSSLQGNTEAFF
TRBJ1-2	NA	TRBD1	12	TRBV7-3	TGTGCCAGCAGCTCGACAGGGCGCGGCTACACCTTC	CASSSTGRGYTF
TRBJ2-1	NA	TRBD2	16	TRBV25-1	TGTGCCAGCAGTGAATCGGGGGTGGGAGGGGTTAACGAGCAGTTCTTC	CASSESGVGGVNEQFF
TRBJ1-1	NA	NA	13	TRBV29-1	TGCAGCGTGGGGTTAAGGGGGAACACTGAAGCTTTCTTT	CSVGLRGNTEAFF
TRBJ1-4	NA	NA	16	TRBV13	TGTGCCAGCAGCTTACAGCAGGGCTTGGCTAATGAAAAACTGTTTTTT	CASSLQQGLANEKLFF
TRBJ2-7	NA	TRBD2	17	TRBV6-5	TGTGCCAGCAGTTACCCCCGGACTAGCGGGTCTACCTACGAGCAGTACTTC	CASSYPRTSGSTYEQYF
TRBJ2-1	NA	NA	15	TRBV20-1	TGCAGTGCTAGTGTGGTTACACGCTCCTACAATGAGCAGTTCTTC	CSASVVTRSYNEQFF
TRBJ1-2	NA	NA	11	TRBV29-1	TGCAGCGTTGATGGAGGATATGGCTACACCTTC	CSVDGGYGYTF
TRBJ1-5	NA	NA	14	TRBV7-2	TGTGCCAGCAGCTTAGACACCTATAATCAGCCCCAGCATTTT	CASSLDTYNQPQHF
TRBJ2-1	NA	TRBD1	15	TRBV9	TGTGCCAGCAGCGTAGGGTACAGGGGGGCCTCCCTTTTGGTCTTC	CASSVGYRGASLLVF
TRBJ1-5	NA	TRBD1	18	TRBV7-9	TGTGCCAGCAGCCCCCTTGATCGGTGGACAGGGACGAATCAGCCCCAGCATTTT	CASSPLDRWTGTNQPQHF
TRBJ2-5	NA	NA	12	TRBV29-1	TGCAGCACTGTAGGAGGGCCAGAGACCCAGTACTTC	CSTVGGPETQYF
TRBJ2-1	NA	NA	12	TRBV19	TGTGCCAGTAAAGACTCTTACAATGAGCAGTTCTTC	CASKDSYNEQFF
TRBJ1-2	NA	NA	14	TRBV25-1	TGTGCCAGCCGCGGGAGTTACGTTGACTATGGCTACACCTTC	CASRGSYVDYGYTF
TRBJ1-2	NA	NA	13	TRBV5-1	TGCGCCAGCAGCTTAAGCCAGACCCGGGGCTACACCTTC	CASSLSQTRGYTF
TRBJ2-1	NA	NA	16	TRBV14	TGTGCCAGCAGCCAAGCTTCCGCGGTACCTTACAATGAGCAGTTCTTC	CASSQASAVPYNEQFF
TRBJ2-1	NA	NA	14	TRBV29-1	TGCAGCGTTGGAGATCCCTTTAGGACGAATGAGCAGTTCTTC	CSVGDPFRTNEQFF
TRBJ2-5	NA	NA	14	TRBV18	TGTGCCAGCTCACCTGCGCAGGAACGAGAGACCCAGTACTTC	CASSPAQERETQYF
TRBJ2-2	once	NA	16	TRBV12-3/TRBV12-4	TGTGCCAGCAGACCCGGGGGGCTAGCGGACACCGGGGAGCTGTTTTTT	CASRPGGLADTGELFF
TRBJ2-7	NA	NA	15	TRBV5-1	TGCGCCAGCAGCTTGGAATGGGGAAGCTCCTACGAGCAGTACTTC	CASSLEWGSSYEQYF
TRBJ1-1	NA	NA	16	TRBV28	TGTGCCAGCAGCAAGGGGTGGCGGGTAAGGGGGACTGAAGCTTTCTTT	CASSKGWRVRGTEAFF
TRBJ1-2	NA	NA	14	TRBV5-1	TGCGCCAGCAGCTTGGCCGGGAGGGTTGGTGGCTACACCTTC	CASSLAGRVGGYTF
TRBJ1-1	NA	NA	13	TRBV7-9	TGTGCCAGCAGCTTAAGGGAGGTTGATGAAGCTTTCTTT	CASSLREVDEAFF
TRBJ2-2	NA	TRBD1	16	TRBV12-3/TRBV12-4	TGTGCCAGCAGTCCCAACAGGGGCGGCAACACCGGGGAGCTGTTTTTT	CASSPNRGGNTGELFF
TRBJ1-2	NA	TRBD1	14	TRBV20-1	TGCAGTGCTAGACCCCCGACAGGGAACTATGGCTACACCTTC	CSARPPTGNYGYTF
TRBJ2-2	NA	TRBD1	14	TRBV19	TGTGCCAGTAAGGGACAGGTTATCGGCGGGGAGCTGTTTTTT	CASKGQVIGGELFF
TRBJ2-5	NA	NA	13	TRBV24-1	TGTGCCACCAGTGATTTGTATTCTGAGACCCAGTACTTC	CATSDLYSETQYF
TRBJ2-2	NA	NA	14	TRBV24-1	TGTGCCACCAGTGCGGACGGGAACACCGGGGAGCTGTTTTTT	CATSADGNTGELFF
TRBJ2-5	NA	TRBD1	19	TRBV28	TGTGCCAGCAGTTTCCCGACAGGGGGCTTCTACAAATCTGAAGAGACCCAGTACTTC	CASSFPTGGFYKSEETQYF
TRBJ2-5	NA	NA	13	TRBV2	TGTGCCAGCGGGGTCAGATCGGTCGGGACCCAGTACTTC	CASGVRSVGTQYF
TRBJ1-5	NA	NA	14	TRBV6-2/TRBV6-3	TGTGCCAGCAGTTACGGTAACCGTAATCAGCCCCAGCATTTT	CASSYGNRNQPQHF
TRBJ2-2	few	NA	14	TRBV18	TGTGCCAGCTCCTCCGGCAGCGACACCGGGGAGCTGTTTTTT	CASSSGSDTGELFF
TRBJ2-3	NA	NA	14	TRBV5-4	TGTGCCAGCAGCTTGGCCAACGCGCTCGATACGCAGTATTTT	CASSLANALDTQYF
TRBJ1-3	NA	NA	16	TRBV5-1	TGCGCCAGCAGCTTGGGGCATACAAACTCTGGAAACACCATATATTTT	CASSLGHTNSGNTIYF
TRBJ2-2	NA	TRBD2	15	TRBV27	TGTGCCAGCAGTCTAGGACTAGCGGGTCCCGGGGAGCTGTTTTTT	CASSLGLAGPGELFF
TRBJ2-7	NA	TRBD1	15	TRBV6-2/TRBV6-3	TGTGCCAGCAGTCCTGGGACAGGGAGCTCCTACGAGCAGTACTTC	CASSPGTGSSYEQYF
TRBJ2-7	NA	NA	14	TRBV7-2	TGTGCCAGCAGCCTCACAGGGATTCCCTACGAGCAGTACTTC	CASSLTGIPYEQYF
TRBJ2-1	NA	NA	15	TRBV5-1	TGCGCCAGCAGCTTGAGTATCGGTTCCTACAATGAGCAGTTCTTC	CASSLSIGSYNEQFF
TRBJ1-5	NA	NA	11	TRBV10-3	TGTGCCATCAGTGAAGGGCAGCCCCAGCATTTT	CAISEGQPQHF
TRBJ2-5	NA	TRBD1	14	TRBV20-1	TGCAGTGCTATTCCGGGACAGGGGAAAGAGACCCAGTACTTC	CSAIPGQGKETQYF
TRBJ2-7	NA	NA	16	TRBV7-2	TGTGCCAGCAGCTTATGGCCCCCGGACATCTCCTACGAGCAGTACTTC	CASSLWPPDISYEQYF
TRBJ2-3	NA	TRBD2	14	TRBV6-6	TGTGCCAGCAACCTAGCGGGAGTAACAGATACGCAGTATTTT	CASNLAGVTDTQYF
TRBJ2-7	once	NA	15	TRBV7-9	TGTGCCAGCAGCTCGTGGGGCAGGGCTCCCCACGAGCAGTACTTC	CASSSWGRAPHEQYF
TRBJ2-1	NA	TRBD2	15	TRBV2	TGTGCCAGCAGTAAATCGGGACTAGCTTTCAGCGAGCAGTTCTTC	CASSKSGLAFSEQFF